The T cell receptor beta chain under discussion was sequenced for a study of T cell responses to AZD1222 COVID-19 vaccine. Whole-study findings and limits: Donors, mostly white British, included more females; clonal diversity was possibly underestimated. Scientists sampled the repertoires only once the peak T cell response had passed. Spike-specific TCRs gained breadth and depth after people received two AZD1222 doses. Vaccine-associated CD4 TCRs ranged over spike, dominating at 160-218 and 743-854.

About this clone itself: Its cognate antigen is unknown.

The table came from immunoSEQ multiplex PCR; TCRdb's copy has only in-frame clones and leaves some out. The sample lists some 97,000 clones, around 87% occurring once. Germline CDR1 is GTSNPN and CDR2 is SVGIG (reference sequence). The CDR3 spans 12 residues. V was clipped by 4 bases and J by 8 bases, with 14 bases between them. The sequence came from an adult in good health. V and J are TRBV30 and TRBJ1-2; TRBD1 is a possible D gene (6 bases). Source: peripheral blood, taken on day 0 of MenACWY control vaccination. The CDR3 coding sequence is TGTGCCTGGACCCAAGGCGGGGGCGGCTACACCTTC. This gives the protein CAWTQGGGGYTF.